These 29 T cell receptor beta chains came from one sample sequenced in a study of T cell responses to AZD1222 COVID-19 vaccine. Repertoires were generated with immunoSEQ multiplex PCR, while TCRdb's copy carries only in-frame clones and drops some. The data contain around 150,000 clones, 70% to 90% of them singletons. The material was peripheral blood, obtained on day 0 of AZD1222 vaccination. Every receptor here comes from an adult in good health.

In this sample, this clone turned up once. The V call is TRBV7-9, the J call TRBJ2-7, with D hard to call. The CDR3 is 17 residues long. V was clipped by 3 bases and J by 0 bases, with 18 bases between them. From germline, CDR1 is SEHNR and CDR2 FQNEAQ (reference sequence). CDR3 residues: CASSLPVGRTGSYEQYF. The CDR3 DNA reads TGTGCCAGCAGCTTGCCGGTAGGCAGGACCGGCTCCTACGAGCAGTACTTC.

The chain is built from TRBV7-3 and TRBJ2-5, with 8 bases lining up with TRBD1. Germline loops: CDR1 SGHTA, CDR2 FQGTGA. CDR3 length: 13 amino acids. V lost 5 bases, J lost 4 bases, and 3 bases stayed unmatched. DNA of the CDR3: TGTGCCAGCAGCGACGGGACAGGAGAGACCCAGTACTTC. Translated: CASSDGTGETQYF.

The chain combines TRBV29-1 with TRBJ1-1; the D gene is possibly TRBD1 (6 bases). V shed 7 bases and J shed 1 base, with 13 bases lying between them. CDR3 length: 13 residues. Looked up from germline, CDR1 is SQVTM and CDR2 is ANQGSEA. In nucleotides, the CDR3 is TGCAGCGCCTGGACAGACCGGAACACTGAAGCTTTCTTT. Translated, it gives CSAWTDRNTEAFF.

CDR3 coding DNA: TGTGCCAGCTCACCATTGGGACAGGGAAAGGATGGCTACACCTTC. This translates into CASSPLGQGKDGYTF. The chain uses TRBV18 and TRBJ1-2; 9 nucleotides agree with TRBD1. CDR3 size: 15 residues. Germline V gene sequence: CDR1 KGHSH, CDR2 LQKENI. Trimming took 2 bases from V and 6 from J; bases not matched to a gene: 7.

The chain has TRBV19 and TRBJ2-3, with D possibly TRBD1 on 6 matching bases. The CDR3 runs to 14 residues. Germline V gene sequence: CDR1 LNHDA, CDR2 SQIVND (reference sequence). V lost 5 bases to trimming and J lost 2 bases, with 11 bases between them. For the CDR3, the DNA is TGTGCCAGTAGTTCTGACAGGATCACAGATACGCAGTATTTT. This encodes CASSSDRITDTQYF. Drawing the rest from reference TRBV19 and TRBJ2-3, the complete variable domain is DGGITQSPKYLFRKEGQNVTLSCEQNLNHDAMYWYRQDPGQGLRLIYYSQIVNDFQKGDIAEGYSVSREKKESFPLTVTSAQKNPTAFYLCASSSDRITDTQYFGPGTRLTVL.

The chain uses TRBV10-1 and TRBJ1-1; D is unclear. The ends were cut back, 6 bases at V and 0 bases at J, with 14 bases in the middle. Germline V CDR1 and CDR2: WNHNN, SYGVQD (reference sequence). The CDR3 runs to 15 residues. In nucleotides, the CDR3 is TGCGCCAGCAGAGGAGAACGGACCATGAACACTGAAGCTTTCTTT. It encodes CASRGERTMNTEAFF.

This chain connects TRBV2 to TRBJ1-3, with D possibly matching TRBD1 (5 bases). V was shortened by 4 bases and J by 2 bases, with 15 bases between the two germline ends. CDR3 size: 16 residues. Germline CDR1 is SNHLY and CDR2 is FYNNEI. CDR3 protein: CASSVEGFLAGNTIYF. DNA of the CDR3: TGTGCCAGCAGTGTAGAGGGGTTCTTAGCTGGAAACACCATATATTTT.

This clone was detected only once. V and J are TRBV19 and TRBJ2-7; D may be TRBD1 (6 bases). Germline CDR1 is LNHDA and CDR2 is SQIVND (reference sequence). The CDR3 spans 12 residues. V was cut by 6 bases and J by 3 bases, with 9 bases left in between. CDR3 residues: CASSWDNYEQYF. Written as DNA, the CDR3 is TGTGCCAGTAGCTGGGACAACTACGAGCAGTACTTC.

The V call is TRBV6-1, the J call TRBJ1-2; D gene ambiguous. V dropped 1 base and J dropped 14 bases, with 11 bases sitting between them. This CDR3 contains 11 residues. Germline V gene sequence: CDR1 MNHNS, CDR2 SASEGT. The DNA for the CDR3 is TGTGCCAGCAGTGAAGGAGTAGGGAAGACCTTC. Translation: CASSEGVGKTF.

In this sample, this clone turned up once. This chain uses TRBV5-5 with TRBJ1-4; unclear D gene. V was cut by 4 bases and J by 3 bases, with 13 bases left in between. CDR1 SGHKS and CDR2 YYEKEE come from the germline V gene (reference sequence). The CDR3 runs to 15 residues. The CDR3 nucleotides are TGTGCCAGCAGCCTGCAGCTTGCAGCTAATGAAAAACTGTTTTTT. Translated, it gives CASSLQLAANEKLFF.

The chain is built from TRBV2 and TRBJ1-3, with 7 bases aligning to TRBD1. This CDR3 contains 13 residues. Trimming took 6 bases from V and 6 from J; bases not matched to a gene: 5. The germline V gene encodes CDR1 SNHLY and CDR2 FYNNEI. DNA for the CDR3: TGTGCCAGCAGCGCGACAGGGCTAAACACCATATATTTT. Translated, it gives CASSATGLNTIYF.

This rearrangement joins TRBV7-8 to TRBJ2-3; D is undetermined. Germline V gives CDR1 SGHVS, CDR2 FQNEAQ. V gave up 3 bases and J gave up 0 bases, with 13 bases separating them. The CDR3 spans 16 residues. The CDR3 here is CASSFWASPSTDTQYF. The CDR3 DNA reads TGTGCCAGCAGCTTTTGGGCGTCCCCGAGCACAGATACGCAGTATTTT.

The chain carries TRBV7-9 and TRBJ1-4; no reliable D call. CDR3 length: 14 residues. Trimming removed 8 bases at V and 7 bases at J, with 17 bases between. Germline assignment: CDR1 SEHNR and CDR2 FQNEAQ (reference sequence). CDR3 DNA: TGTGCCAGCTTCACGGGAGTCATGGGTGAAAAACTGTTTTTT. It codes for CASFTGVMGEKLFF.

This chain joins TRBV27 and TRBJ2-6, with D possibly TRBD1 on 5 matching bases. The germline V and J ends were trimmed by 4 bases and 2 bases, with 9 bases remaining between them. The germline CDR1 and CDR2 sequences are MNHEY and SMNVEV (reference sequence). This CDR3 has 15 amino acids. Here the CDR3 DNA reads TGTGCCAGCAGTTCACAGGTCGCTGGGGCCAACGTCCTGACTTTC. Translation gives CASSSQVAGANVLTF.

The chain combines TRBV30 with TRBJ2-1; 8 nucleotides agree with TRBD1. This CDR3 is built from 12 residues. V dropped 2 bases and J dropped 7; count of bases not matched to a gene: 1. Germline lookup yields CDR1 GTSNPN and CDR2 SVGIG (reference sequence). CDR3 in DNA: TGTGCCTGGAGTCGACAGGGGAATGAGCAGTTCTTC. It yields the protein CAWSRQGNEQFF.

The chain uses TRBV18 and TRBJ1-2, with a weak D call TRBD1 (6 bases). Germline assignment: CDR1 KGHSH and CDR2 LQKENI. V gave up 2 bases and J gave up 2 bases, with 12 bases separating them. CDR3 size: 15 residues. For the CDR3, the DNA is TGTGCCAGCTCACCAGTAGTGGGGGGCAACTATGGCTACACCTTC. Amino acids: CASSPVVGGNYGYTF.

With regard to this clone: Other DNA sequences of this sample code for an identical CDR3. The V gene is TRBV18, the J gene TRBJ1-1; D remains ambiguous. V was cut by 6 bases and J by 0 bases, with 5 bases left in between. Germline values: CDR1 KGHSH, CDR2 LQKENI. The CDR3 has 12 residues. CDR3 DNA: TGTGCCAGCTCCCCGATGAACACTGAAGCTTTCTTT. Translated, it gives CASSPMNTEAFF.

The gene calls are TRBV6-5 and TRBJ1-1, with D possibly being TRBD1 (6 bases). Deletions cut 5 bases from V and 8 bases from J, with 12 bases between. This CDR3 region has 12 residues. The germline gives CDR1 MNHEY, CDR2 SVGAGI. The CDR3 DNA sequence: TGTGCCAGCAGTCGACAGGCTTCGGAAGCTTTCTTT. This sequence encodes CASSRQASEAFF.

The V call is TRBV5-1, the J call TRBJ2-7; D is possibly TRBD1 (6 bases). CDR3 length equals 15 residues. Germline V gene lookup returns CDR1 SGHRS and CDR2 YFSETQ. The ends were cut back, 1 base at V and 1 base at J, with 12 bases in the middle. CDR3 nucleotide sequence: TGCGCCAGCAGCTTGCGTCCAGGGGCGTCCTACGAGCAGTACTTC. Translated, it gives CASSLRPGASYEQYF.

This clone is a singleton in its sample. The chain links TRBV13 to TRBJ1-6, with a possible D match to TRBD1 (6 bases). The CDR3 contains 10 residues. Between the trimmed V and J ends, which lost 8 bases and 12 bases, there was a span of 8 bases. The germline gives CDR1 PRHDT, CDR2 FYEKMQ (reference sequence). The CDR3 coding sequence is TGTGCCAGCGGGGGGCGACCCCTCCACTTT. Translating gives CASGGRPLHF. The entire variable domain, with the rest obtained from reference TRBV13 and TRBJ1-6, is as follows: AAGVIQSPRHLIKEKRETATLKCYPIPRHDTVYWYQQGPGQDPQFLISFYEKMQSDKGSIPDRFSAQQFSDYHSELNMSSLELGDSALYFCASGGRPLHFGNGTRLTVT.

V gene TRBV5-1 combines with J gene TRBJ1-2, with D hard to call. The germline gives CDR1 SGHRS, CDR2 YFSETQ. The CDR3 runs 17 residues. Trimming removed 0 bases from V and 3 bases from J, with 18 bases in between. The CDR3 DNA reads TGCGCCAGCAGCTTGGATGGTACCCCCTCCTCGGACTATGGCTACACCTTC. It specifies CASSLDGTPSSDYGYTF.

This chain uses TRBV5-1 with TRBJ1-3, with D unclear. V lost 4 bases and J 0 bases, leaving 11 bases between the germline ends. Per the germline V gene, CDR1 is SGHRS and CDR2 is YFSETQ. The CDR3 sequence is 15 residues long. CDR3 nucleotides: TGCGCCAGCAGCCCCGACACCGACTCTGGAAACACCATATATTTT. It codes for CASSPDTDSGNTIYF. Full variable domain (missing parts from reference TRBV5-1 and TRBJ1-3): KAGVTQTPRYLIKTRGQQVTLSCSPISGHRSVSWYQQTPGQGLQFLFEYFSETQRNKGNFPGRFSGRQFSNSRSEMNVSTLELGDSALYLCASSPDTDSGNTIYFGEGSWLTVV.

This sequence joins TRBV5-6 and TRBJ1-1; TRBD1 matches at 9 bases. CDR3 length: 16 residues. J was trimmed by 5 bases and V by 6 bases; bases with no gene match: 14. The germline CDR1 and CDR2 sequences are SGHDT and YYEEEE. CDR3 nucleotide sequence: TGTGCCAGCAACTCCAGATCGGACAGGGGATGGACTGAAGCTTTCTTT. It codes for CASNSRSDRGWTEAFF.

J is TRBJ1-3 and V is TRBV6-5, with D perhaps TRBD1 (5 bases). CDR1 is MNHEY and CDR2 is SVGAGI in the germline V gene. The CDR3 extends over 13 amino acids. Trimming removed 6 bases from V and 4 bases from J, with 10 bases in between. The CDR3 region has the DNA TGTGCCAGCAGCGGGGGGAACGGAAACACCATATATTTT. Amino acid sequence: CASSGGNGNTIYF.

The gene calls are TRBV6-5 and TRBJ1-5, with no clear D. CDR3 length equals 14 residues. Trimming pared 4 bases from V and 2 bases from J, leaving 9 bases between. CDR1 is MNHEY, CDR2 SVGAGI, per germline. The CDR3 nucleotides read TGTGCCAGCAGTTCACGAACGGGCAATCAGCCCCAGCATTTT. Amino acid sequence: CASSSRTGNQPQHF.

The gene calls are TRBV13 and TRBJ2-3; 9 nucleotides match TRBD2. J gave up 1 base and V 5 bases, and 7 bases lay outside the gene matches. The CDR3 runs 16 residues. Germline-derived CDR1 and CDR2 are PRHDT and FYEKMQ (reference sequence). Here the CDR3 reads CASSPPGLARTDTQYF. The CDR3 bases are TGTGCCAGCAGCCCACCAGGACTAGCGCGCACAGATACGCAGTATTTT.

The chain links TRBV18 to TRBJ1-4, with no clear D. The CDR3 has 13 residues. The V gene lost 6 bases and the J gene lost 0 bases, with 5 bases spanning the gap. Germline lookup yields CDR1 KGHSH and CDR2 LQKENI. The CDR3 here is CASSTATNEKLFF. For the CDR3, the DNA is TGTGCCAGCTCGACCGCAACTAATGAAAAACTGTTTTTT. Drawing the rest from reference TRBV18 and TRBJ1-4, the complete variable domain is NAGVMQNPRHLVRRRGQEARLRCSPMKGHSHVYWYRQLPEEGLKFMVYLQKENIIDESGMPKERFSAEFPKEGPSILRIQQVVRGDSAAYFCASSTATNEKLFFGSGTQLSVL.

This chain links TRBV6-2 or TRBV6-3 with TRBJ1-2; a weak D match, TRBD1 (6 bases). Germline-derived CDR1 and CDR2 are MNHEY and SVGEGT. V was trimmed by 4 bases and J by 7 bases, leaving 13 bases between them. The CDR3 extends over 13 amino acids. The CDR3 DNA reads TGTGCCAGCAGTTGGGAAGGGGGTCGTGGCTACACCTTC. Translated, it gives CASSWEGGRGYTF.

This chain joins TRBV6-5 and TRBJ1-1; tentatively, D is TRBD1 (5 bases). Germline-derived CDR1 and CDR2 are MNHEY and SVGAGI. The CDR3 is 13 residues long. Trimming shortened V by 7 bases and J by 3 bases, and 12 bases separated the two germline ends. The DNA of the CDR3 is TGTGCCAGCATGGGCAGGGAGCACACTGAAGCTTTCTTT. Protein: CASMGREHTEAFF.